This T cell receptor (beta chain) was captured by sequencing in a study of radiotherapy plus CTLA-4 blockade in lung cancer. Study-level findings and limits: Expansion in blood of tumor-derived TCR clones was seen after radiotherapy plus ipilimumab.

Trimming removed 6 bases from V and 4 bases from J, with 15 bases in between. This CDR3 has 14 amino acids. Germline lookup yields CDR1 MDHEN and CDR2 SYDVKM. Turning to this clone: Its matching antigen is unknown.

The table came from immunoSEQ multiplex PCR; TCRdb's copy has only in-frame clones and leaves some out. The sample records nearly 110,000 clones, about 85% being singletons. The chain links TRBV28 to TRBJ1-1; tentative D call: TRBD1 (5 bases). This material consisted of peripheral blood, taken from a patient treated with radiotherapy plus ipilimumab. The sequence was obtained from a human donor with non-small cell lung cancer that progressed on radiotherapy plus ipilimumab. Some clones in this sample may be carry-over from other donors' samples. CDR3 amino acids: CASSSGQGGTEAFF. For the CDR3, the DNA is TGTGCCAGCAGCTCGGGGCAGGGAGGCACTGAAGCTTTCTTT.